This is a list of T cell receptor beta chains from one sample in a study of blood T cells in healthy people across ages. TCRdb called the 5' RACE reads again in MiXCR, with one record for every CDR3 protein. The sample lists over 1,500,000 distinct CDR3 sequences, 49% seen once, with 2% to 2.5% in the top ten. Sequenced material: blood. These receptor sequences come from a woman aged 40-49 years in good health. CDR3s include the opening cysteine and the closing phenylalanine or tryptophan. A D gene is named only where the DNA matches it firmly. Not all rows give a size; the values are once, few, many and, for expanded clones, a class.

V gene: TRBV12-5; clone size: NA; D gene: TRBD1; J gene: TRBJ2-5; CDR3 DNA: TGTGCTAGTGCCCCGACAGGGAGGACCCAGTACTTC; CDR3 protein: CASAPTGRTQYF
V gene: TRBV20-1; clone size: few; D gene: NA; J gene: TRBJ1-2; CDR3 DNA: TGCAGTGCTAGAGATTCGAGGGGTAACTATGGCTACACCTTC; CDR3 protein: CSARDSRGNYGYTF
V gene: TRBV20-1; clone size: NA; D gene: NA; J gene: TRBJ2-1; CDR3 DNA: TGCAGTGCTACAGGGGACGGCAGCTCCTACAATGAGCAGTTCTTC; CDR3 protein: CSATGDGSSYNEQFF
V gene: TRBV5-1; clone size: NA; D gene: TRBD1; J gene: TRBJ1-4; CDR3 DNA: TGCGCCAGCAGCACGGGACAGATAGATGAAAAACTGTTTTTT; CDR3 protein: CASSTGQIDEKLFF
V gene: TRBV20-1; clone size: once; D gene: NA; J gene: TRBJ1-1; CDR3 DNA: TGCAGTGCTGTGAAGCATAACACTGAAGCTTTCTTT; CDR3 protein: CSAVKHNTEAFF
V gene: TRBV6-6; clone size: NA; D gene: NA; J gene: TRBJ2-1; CDR3 DNA: TGTGCCAGCAGTTACGGGGGGCAGACCTACAATGAGCAGTTCTTC; CDR3 protein: CASSYGGQTYNEQFF
V gene: TRBV4-3; clone size: few; D gene: NA; J gene: TRBJ2-4; CDR3 DNA: TGCGCCAGCAGCCAAGAGAAGAGGAAGATGGCTCCCCGCAAAAACATTCAGTACTTC; CDR3 protein: CASSQEKRKMAPRKNIQYF
V gene: TRBV20-1; clone size: NA; D gene: NA; J gene: TRBJ2-7; CDR3 DNA: TGCAGTGCTAGAGATAGACACCCTACGTCCTACGAGCAGTACTTC; CDR3 protein: CSARDRHPTSYEQYF
V gene: TRBV5-1; clone size: NA; D gene: TRBD1; J gene: TRBJ2-3; CDR3 DNA: TGCGCCAGCAGCTTGGCCGGAAGGGGGCATGGCGCAGATACGCAGTATTTT; CDR3 protein: CASSLAGRGHGADTQYF
V gene: TRBV7-2; clone size: NA; D gene: NA; J gene: TRBJ2-3; CDR3 DNA: TGTGCCAGCAGCTTCTATTCAGGGATGGAGGGAGATACGCAGTATTTT; CDR3 protein: CASSFYSGMEGDTQYF
V gene: TRBV18; clone size: once; D gene: NA; J gene: TRBJ2-3; CDR3 DNA: TGTGCCAGCTCACCAGTATCCGGGGGAACCACAGATACGCAGTATTTT; CDR3 protein: CASSPVSGGTTDTQYF
V gene: TRBV7-6; clone size: NA; D gene: TRBD2; J gene: TRBJ2-5; CDR3 DNA: TGTGCCAGCAGCTTAGCCCCTAGCGGGGGCTACCAAGAGACCCAGTACTTC; CDR3 protein: CASSLAPSGGYQETQYF
V gene: TRBV28; clone size: NA; D gene: TRBD1; J gene: TRBJ1-1; CDR3 DNA: TGTGCCAGCAGTCACTCCGGGACAGGGTTCCCTGAAGCTTTCTTT; CDR3 protein: CASSHSGTGFPEAFF
V gene: TRBV7-7; clone size: NA; D gene: TRBD2; J gene: TRBJ2-3; CDR3 DNA: TGTGCTAGCAGCTTAGGTGTGGCGGGGGGCCCAGATACGCAGTATTTT; CDR3 protein: CASSLGVAGGPDTQYF
V gene: TRBV13; clone size: NA; D gene: NA; J gene: TRBJ2-7; CDR3 DNA: TGTGCCAGCAGGACTTCGGATAAGGGGAAGTACGAGCAGTACTTC; CDR3 protein: CASRTSDKGKYEQYF
V gene: TRBV7-8; clone size: NA; D gene: NA; J gene: TRBJ1-1; CDR3 DNA: TGTGCCAGCAGCCTTAAGTCGGCGGGGGGCGGCACTGAAGCTTTCTTT; CDR3 protein: CASSLKSAGGGTEAFF
V gene: TRBV5-1; clone size: NA; D gene: TRBD1; J gene: TRBJ1-4; CDR3 DNA: TGCGCCAGCAGCCGGACAGGACAAACTAATGAAAAACTGTTTTTT; CDR3 protein: CASSRTGQTNEKLFF
V gene: TRBV12-3/TRBV12-4; clone size: few; D gene: TRBD1; J gene: TRBJ2-2; CDR3 DNA: TGTGCCACCCGGACAGGGCTTACCGGGGAGCTGTTTTTT; CDR3 protein: CATRTGLTGELFF
V gene: TRBV7-2; clone size: few; D gene: NA; J gene: TRBJ1-2; CDR3 DNA: TGTGCCAGCAGCTTAGTTTCCGGGGTGGACTATGGCTACACCTTC; CDR3 protein: CASSLVSGVDYGYTF
V gene: TRBV27; clone size: few; D gene: NA; J gene: TRBJ1-4; CDR3 DNA: TGTGCCAGCAGTTTTCAGGGGCTTAATGAAAAACTGTTTTTT; CDR3 protein: CASSFQGLNEKLFF
V gene: TRBV12-3/TRBV12-4; clone size: NA; D gene: NA; J gene: TRBJ2-7; CDR3 DNA: TGTGCCAGCAGTTTTCGCCTTTACGAGCAGTACTTC; CDR3 protein: CASSFRLYEQYF
V gene: TRBV7-9; clone size: NA; D gene: TRBD2; J gene: TRBJ2-1; CDR3 DNA: TGTGCCAGCACCATCAGCCCCACTAGCGGGGACTACAATGAGCAGTTCTTC; CDR3 protein: CASTISPTSGDYNEQFF
V gene: TRBV28; clone size: NA; D gene: NA; J gene: TRBJ2-5; CDR3 DNA: TGTGCCAGCGGGGTATTTGGGACCCAGTACTTC; CDR3 protein: CASGVFGTQYF
V gene: TRBV29-1; clone size: once; D gene: TRBD2; J gene: TRBJ2-1; CDR3 DNA: TGCAGCAGTGAACGGATTAGCGGGAGGGCCGTTTTTGAGCAGTTCTTC; CDR3 protein: CSSERISGRAVFEQFF
V gene: TRBV9; clone size: NA; D gene: TRBD2; J gene: TRBJ2-3; CDR3 DNA: TGTGCCAGCAGCGACACTAGCGGGGGGGTCTTAGATACGCAGTATTTT; CDR3 protein: CASSDTSGGVLDTQYF
V gene: TRBV5-5; clone size: few; D gene: NA; J gene: TRBJ1-6; CDR3 DNA: TGTGCCAGCAGCTTGGGGCGTTCGTCCTATAATTCACCCCTCCACTTT; CDR3 protein: CASSLGRSSYNSPLHF
V gene: TRBV7-9; clone size: NA; D gene: NA; J gene: TRBJ2-1; CDR3 DNA: TGTGCCAGCAGCCCCAGTGCGGGGCTGCAGTTCTTC; CDR3 protein: CASSPSAGLQFF